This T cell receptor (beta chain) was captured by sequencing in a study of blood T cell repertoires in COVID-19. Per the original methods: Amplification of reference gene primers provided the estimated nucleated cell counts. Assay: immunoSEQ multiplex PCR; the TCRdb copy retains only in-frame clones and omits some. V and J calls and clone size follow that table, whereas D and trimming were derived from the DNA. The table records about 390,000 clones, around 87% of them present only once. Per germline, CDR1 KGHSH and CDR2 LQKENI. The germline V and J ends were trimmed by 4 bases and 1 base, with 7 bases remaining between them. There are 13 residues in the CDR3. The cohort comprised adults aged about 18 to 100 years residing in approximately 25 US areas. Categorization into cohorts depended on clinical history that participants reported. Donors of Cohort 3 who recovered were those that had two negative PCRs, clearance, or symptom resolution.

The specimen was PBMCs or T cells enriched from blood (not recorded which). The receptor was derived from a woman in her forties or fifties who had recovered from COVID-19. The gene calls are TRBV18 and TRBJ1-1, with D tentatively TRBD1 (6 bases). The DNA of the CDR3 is TGTGCCAGCTCACGGGACACGAACACTGAAGCTTTCTTT. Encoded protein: CASSRDTNTEAFF.